This T cell receptor (beta chain) was obtained from a study of T cells after posttransplantation cyclophosphamide. Notes on the study in general: Skin or GI-infiltrating T cells shared few TRB sequences with blood. Recipient CMV seropositivity and CMV reactivation strongly tracked TRB clonality. Donor CD8+ memory clones often dominated recipient blood repertoires at later times.

The CDR3 runs to 17 residues. V lost 2 bases to trimming and J lost 7 bases, with 21 bases between them. Germline CDR1 SNHLY, CDR2 FYNNEI. As for this clone: The antigen is undetermined.

Busulfan-fludarabine conditioning, marrow transplant, and cyclophosphamide on days +3 and +4 were administered. Assay: immunoSEQ multiplex PCR; the TCRdb copy retains only in-frame clones and omits some. The data show 8,500 to 13,000 clones, roughly 80% seen once. This chain connects TRBV2 to TRBJ1-5, with D tentatively TRBD1 (5 bases). Material: PBMCs, obtained after allogeneic stem cell transplant with posttransplant cyclophosphamide. The receptor was derived from a female patient aged 45 to 65 who received an allogeneic stem cell transplant from a related donor, was CMV-positive, and had no GVHD. The graft donor may be the source of some T cells. The CDR3 reads CASSETPGTTGQQPQHF. The CDR3 region has the DNA TGTGCCAGCAGTGAAACCCCTGGGACTACTGGACAACAGCCCCAGCATTTT.